This TCR beta chain was captured by sequencing in a study of graft-versus-host responses after intestinal transplantation (dated by TCRdb to about 2021). Study-level background: The transplants that recipients got were multivisceral, liver-intestinal, or isolated intestinal. Anti-thymocyte globulin induction was given to all recipients, followed by maintenance tacrolimus and steroids for two to four years. Bulk TCR-beta CDR3 sequencing was used to track graft-versus-host and host-versus-graft alloreactive T cell clones in the graft, circulation and bone marrow after intestinal transplantation. To identify alloreactive clones, pre-transplant mixed lymphocyte reaction products were sequenced and compared with unstimulated pre-transplant donor and recipient T cells. Of the 20 to 25 intestinal transplant recipients enrolled in the cohort, one of whom was a retransplant, a few patients without pretransplant specimens were excluded. A peak of at least 4% donor T cells among recipient peripheral blood mononuclear cells was the definition used for donor T cell macrochimerism. Rather than being sequenced by the commercial service, samples from three later patients were sequenced in-house on an Illumina MiSeq and processed with MiXCR. Summary of the overall study and its limitations: High GvH to HvG T cell clonal ratios were observed in the allografts of patients with donor T cell macrochimerism. The relatively low number and heterogeneity of intestinal transplant patients limited the conclusions. Early after transplant, peak levels of circulating GvH clones were associated with declines in HvG clones. GvH clones were found in recipient bone marrow, and some of the GvH clones appeared earlier in ileal mucosa or blood, which is consistent with an intestinal mucosal origin.

The time point label, read with the paper, signifies: cells obtained before transplantation from donor or recipient. CD3+CD4+ and CD3+CD8+ populations were FACS-sorted from unstimulated pre-transplant donor and recipient cells taken from spleen or lymph nodes. V and J lose 2 bases and 9 bases, and a span of 17 bases separates them. The CDR3 spans 15 residues, from the cysteine through the phenylalanine. Solely the CDR3 DNA is kept, with 45 bases framed from the first base. CDR1 and CDR2 were assigned from the germline V gene (reference sequence) as LNHDA and SQIVND. Receptor amplification or capture employed the immunoSEQ multiplex PCR assay. For most patients, genomic DNA was isolated with the Qiagen DNeasy Blood and Tissue Kit and sent frozen to Adaptive Biotechnologies for TCR sequencing. For most patients, genomic DNA was subjected to high-throughput TCR-beta CDR3 sequencing by Adaptive Biotechnologies. In the original analysis: TCR sequencing data for over 15 patients were retrieved from Adaptive's ImmunoSEQ software; three other patients were processed with MiXCR and VDJtools. CD4 versus CD8 sorting errors were corrected by removing sequences found in both subsets at a frequency ratio below 5:1. Because the origin of CDR3 nucleotide sequences shared between donor and recipient could not be assigned, those sequences were removed. At least 2-fold expansion over unstimulated cells and a minimum CFSE-low frequency of 0.002% (template counts) or 0.001% (read counts) were required for clones to be classified as alloreactive. A clone was considered mappable if detected in the sequenced pre-transplant spleen, lymph node, or MLR CFSE-low populations of the donor or recipient. The cumulative frequency of alloreactive clones was calculated as a percentage of all sequences, weighted by copy number. In TCRdb, the immuneACCESS table is reduced to in-frame sequences with V and J assigned. These tables do not hold every clone; where another copy was compared, an unresolved V gene accounts for under half, and the others remain unexplained. That table furnishes V, J and clone size, whereas the DNA furnished D and trimming. This sample has approximately 79,000 clones in its table, and roughly 80% of those were observed once. Approximately 0.88% of the sample belongs to the ten largest clones.

Points on this clone: The clone's antigen remains unknown. Within one base of it there is no much larger clone, and no base qualities were kept.

Recombination linked TRBV19 to TRBJ2-1; a tentative D match to TRBD2 spans 6 bases. This sequence was found in a human donor who received an intestinal transplant. The sample in question was unstimulated CD4+ T cells sorted from spleen or lymph node cells, obtained before intestinal transplant. The CDR3 protein is CASSIRRLAGGEQFF. The base sequence is TGTGCCAGTAGTATAAGGCGCCTAGCCGGGGGTGAGCAGTTCTTC.